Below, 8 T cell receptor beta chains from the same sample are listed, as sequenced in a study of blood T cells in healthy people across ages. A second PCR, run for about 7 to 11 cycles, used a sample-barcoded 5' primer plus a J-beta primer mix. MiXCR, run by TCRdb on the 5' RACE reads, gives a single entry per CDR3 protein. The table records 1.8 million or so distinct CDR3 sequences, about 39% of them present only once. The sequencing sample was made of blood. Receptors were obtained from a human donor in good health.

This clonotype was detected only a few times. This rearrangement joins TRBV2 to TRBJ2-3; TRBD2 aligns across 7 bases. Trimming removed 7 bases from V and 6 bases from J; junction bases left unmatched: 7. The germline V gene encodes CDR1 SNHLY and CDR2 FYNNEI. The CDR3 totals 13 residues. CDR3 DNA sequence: TGTGCCAGCAATGCAGAGCGGGGTGATACGCAGTATTTT. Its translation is CASNAERGDTQYF.

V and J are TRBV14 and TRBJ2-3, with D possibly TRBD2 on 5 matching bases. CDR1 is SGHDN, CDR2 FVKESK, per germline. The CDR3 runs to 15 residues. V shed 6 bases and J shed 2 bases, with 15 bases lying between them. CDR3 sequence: CASRPLDGLTDTQYF. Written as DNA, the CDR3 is TGTGCCAGCAGACCACTGGACGGACTCACAGATACGCAGTATTTT.

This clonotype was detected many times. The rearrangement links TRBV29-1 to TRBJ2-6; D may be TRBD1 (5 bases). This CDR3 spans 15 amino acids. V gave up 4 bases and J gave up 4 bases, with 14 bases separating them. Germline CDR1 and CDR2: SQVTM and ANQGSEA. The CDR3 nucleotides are TGCAGCGTTGGGTCCGACAGTCGCGGGGCCAACGTCCTGACTTTC. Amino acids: CSVGSDSRGANVLTF.

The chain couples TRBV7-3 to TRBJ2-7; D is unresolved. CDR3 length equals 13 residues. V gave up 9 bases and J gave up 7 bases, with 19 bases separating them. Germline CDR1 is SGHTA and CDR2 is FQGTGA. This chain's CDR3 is CASSLSSFQEQYF. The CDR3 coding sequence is TGTGCCAGTAGCCTGTCTTCGTTTCAGGAGCAGTACTTC.

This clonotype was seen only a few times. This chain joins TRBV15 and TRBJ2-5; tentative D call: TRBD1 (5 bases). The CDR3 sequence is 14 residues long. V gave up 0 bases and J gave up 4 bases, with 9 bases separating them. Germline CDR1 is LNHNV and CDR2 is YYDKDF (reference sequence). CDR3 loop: CATSRDGQGETQYF. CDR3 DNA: TGTGCCACCAGCAGAGATGGCCAGGGAGAGACCCAGTACTTC.

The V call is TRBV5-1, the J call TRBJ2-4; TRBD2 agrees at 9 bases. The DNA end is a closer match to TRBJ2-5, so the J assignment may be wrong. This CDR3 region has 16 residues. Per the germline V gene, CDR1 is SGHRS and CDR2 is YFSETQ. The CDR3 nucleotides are TGCGCCAGCACCCTCTTGGGGCGGGGGGGCGGAGAGACCCAGTACTTC. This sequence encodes CASTLLGRGGGETQYF.

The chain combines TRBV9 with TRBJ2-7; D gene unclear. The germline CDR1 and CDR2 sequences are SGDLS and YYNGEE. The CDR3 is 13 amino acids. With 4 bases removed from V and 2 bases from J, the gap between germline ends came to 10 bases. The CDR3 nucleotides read TGTGCCAGCAGCCCTTCTTATCCCTACGAGCAGTACTTC. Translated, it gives CASSPSYPYEQYF.

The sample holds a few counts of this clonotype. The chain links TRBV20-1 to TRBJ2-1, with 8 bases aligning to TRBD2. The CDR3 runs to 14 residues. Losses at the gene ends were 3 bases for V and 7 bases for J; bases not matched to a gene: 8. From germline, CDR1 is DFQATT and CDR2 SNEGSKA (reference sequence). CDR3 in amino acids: CSASPSGSRNEQFF. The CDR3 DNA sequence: TGCAGTGCTAGTCCCAGCGGGAGCAGGAATGAGCAGTTCTTC.